The T cell receptor beta chain under discussion was sequenced for a study of cytomegalovirus exposure and HLA in healthy donors. Germline lookup yields CDR1 SGDLS and CDR2 YYNGEE. The CDR3 is made up of 15 amino acids. V was pared by 3 bases and J by 5 bases, with 8 bases of the junction left unmatched. This PCR relied on a set of 60 Vbeta primers and 13 Jbeta primers. Measured with immunoSEQ multiplex PCR; TCRdb has only the in-frame clones, and not every one. The data show about 150,000 clones, with about 84% seen just once and around 3.7% held by the top ten. This TCR derives from a male donor in good health and CMV-seronegative. The V and J genes are TRBV9 and TRBJ2-1; 7 bases agree with TRBD2. Material: PBMCs. The CDR3, as DNA: TGTGCCAGCAGCGGCTTAAGCGGGAACAACAATGAGCAGTTCTTC. This translates into CASSGLSGNNNEQFF.